This T cell receptor beta chain stems from a study of technical replicates of blood from several donors. This clone was counted once. The assay was immunoSEQ multiplex PCR, and TCRdb's table has in-frame clones only and misses some. The repertoire holds roughly 72,000 clones, approximately 96% seen once, with under 0.35% in the top ten. This CDR3 comprises 13 residues. V lost 8 bases to trimming and J lost 6 bases, with 14 bases between them. Per germline, CDR1 MDHEN and CDR2 SYDVKM. The chain joins TRBV28 to TRBJ1-5, with D tentatively TRBD1 (5 bases). Sequencing was done on a sample of T cells isolated from PBMCs. This receptor was obtained from a human donor in good health. The DNA of the CDR3 is TGTGCCAGCGGATTGGGGGGTGCTCAGCCCCAGCATTTT. It specifies CASGLGGAQPQHF.